The 28 T cell receptor beta chains listed next were all sequenced from one sample in a study of cytotoxic CD8 clonotypes in ibrutinib-treated CLL. Produced via immunoSEQ multiplex PCR; TCRdb's table is partial and in-frame only. The data show 150,000 to 250,000 clones, approximately 68% seen once. The material was PBMCs, obtained after 24 months of ibrutinib treatment. Receptor source: a human donor with chronic lymphocytic leukemia.

V is TRBV13 and J is TRBJ1-1; D might be TRBD1 (5 bases). The CDR3 is 13 amino acids. V was trimmed by 7 bases and J by 6 bases, leaving 15 bases between them. Germline V CDR1 and CDR2: PRHDT, FYEKMQ (reference sequence). The CDR3 sequence: CASTKLGHAEAFF. CDR3 in DNA: TGTGCCAGCACAAAATTGGGGCACGCTGAAGCTTTCTTT.

As regards this clone: The sample carries other DNA sequences with the same CDR3. This chain links TRBV7-6 with TRBJ2-7; no definite D call. The CDR3 is 13 residues long. Trimming removed 0 bases at V and 0 bases at J, with 3 bases between. From germline, CDR1 is SGHVS and CDR2 FNYEAQ. CDR3 DNA sequence: TGTGCCAGCAGCTTAGCAGTCTCCTACGAGCAGTACTTC. This translates into CASSLAVSYEQYF.

The rearrangement links TRBV11-3 to TRBJ2-7; 7 bases are shared with TRBD1. With V trimmed by 3 bases and J by 5 bases, 4 bases remained unmatched. Per the germline V gene, CDR1 is SGHNT and CDR2 is YENEEA. The CDR3 is 13 residues long. The CDR3 spells CASSLTGLDEQYF. The CDR3, as DNA: TGTGCCAGCAGCTTGACAGGGTTGGACGAGCAGTACTTC.

The V call is TRBV7-6, the J call TRBJ1-2; D not certain. V lost 1 base and J 8 bases, leaving 11 bases between the germline ends. The CDR3 covers 13 residues. Germline V lookup: CDR1 SGHVS, CDR2 FNYEAQ. CDR3 region: CASSLEKHQGYTF. CDR3 nucleotides: TGTGCCAGCAGCTTAGAAAAACATCAGGGCTACACCTTC.

The chain combines TRBV6-5 with TRBJ1-2, with TRBD1 matching 8 bases. Germline-derived CDR1 and CDR2 are MNHEY and SVGAGI. With V trimmed by 5 bases and J by 6 bases, 8 bases remained unmatched. This CDR3 contains 14 residues. The CDR3 loop is CASSRQGALDGYTF. As DNA, the CDR3 is TGTGCCAGCAGTCGCCAGGGGGCTTTGGATGGCTACACCTTC.

The CDR3 sequence: CASSRRKSGGDTQYF. CDR3 DNA: TGTGCCAGCAGCCGCCGGAAGAGCGGGGGAGATACGCAGTATTTT. The V gene is TRBV5-4, the J gene TRBJ2-3, with TRBD2 identical over 8 bases. Germline V gives CDR1 SGHNT, CDR2 YYREEE (reference sequence). This CDR3 comprises 15 residues. The junction had 9 bases not matched to a gene; V was cut back by 4 bases and J by 5 bases.

This clone was seen more than once but under ten times. This chain uses TRBV11-2 with TRBJ2-2; TRBD2 agrees at 7 bases. The germline gives CDR1 SGHAT, CDR2 FQNNGV. J gave up 6 bases and V 0 bases, and 4 bases lay outside the gene matches. The CDR3 totals 15 residues. The CDR3 is CASSLEGLVAGELFF. The CDR3 region has the DNA TGTGCCAGCAGCTTAGAAGGACTAGTCGCCGGGGAGCTGTTTTTT.

The chain recombines TRBV6-4 with TRBJ2-2; D uncertain. Germline V gene data show CDR1 as MRHNA and CDR2 as SNTAGT. The V and J ends lost 3 bases and 6 bases respectively, with 14 bases between them. This CDR3 comprises 15 residues. The CDR3 region has the DNA TGTGCCAGCAGTGATTACGGGCCTGGGGCCGGGGAGCTGTTTTTT. Its translation is CASSDYGPGAGELFF.

The V call is TRBV2, the J call TRBJ2-7; 7 bases match TRBD1. In germline, CDR1 is SNHLY, CDR2 FYNNEI. The ends lost 3 bases at V and 2 bases at J; junction bases unmatched: 7. The CDR3 runs 15 residues. The CDR3: CASSEGQLRTYEQYF. The CDR3 DNA follows: TGTGCCAGCAGTGAGGGACAGCTCAGAACCTACGAGCAGTACTTC. Looking up the rest from reference TRBV2 and TRBJ2-7 gives the full variable domain: EPEVTQTPSHQVTQMGQEVILRCVPISNHLYFYWYRQILGQKVEFLVSFYNNEISEKSEIFDDQFSVERPDGSNFTLKIRSTKLEDSAMYFCASSEGQLRTYEQYFGPGTRLTVT.

The chain joins TRBV5-1 to TRBJ2-1, with unresolved D. Germline CDR1 SGHRS, CDR2 YFSETQ. The V end lost 2 bases, the J end lost 5 bases, and 14 bases lay between the germline ends. The CDR3 consists of 15 residues. CDR3 amino acids: CASSFRPPRDNEQFF. The CDR3 nucleotides read TGCGCCAGCAGCTTCCGACCCCCTCGGGACAATGAGCAGTTCTTC.

About this clone itself: An end of the junction does not agree with germline; a read error may underlie this. V is TRBV7-7 and J is TRBJ2-7; tentative D call: TRBD2 (5 bases). This CDR3 has 16 residues. Germline values: CDR1 SSHAT, CDR2 FNYEAQ (reference sequence). CDR3: CASSLNPPGVNHEQYF. The DNA of the CDR3 is TGTGCTAGCAGCTTAAACCCGCCCGGGGTCAACCACGAGCAGTACTTC.

This rearrangement joins TRBV7-6 to TRBJ2-1, with D tentatively TRBD2 (7 bases). Germline V CDR1 and CDR2: SGHVS, FNYEAQ. The CDR3 consists of 12 residues. Between the trimmed V and J ends, which lost 5 bases and 12 bases, there was a span of 14 bases. CDR3 loop: CASSPGASGQFF. The DNA for the CDR3 is TGTGCCAGCAGCCCGGGGGCTAGCGGGCAGTTCTTC.

The chain employs TRBV7-9 and TRBJ1-2; weak D call: TRBD1 (6 bases). The CDR3 loop spans 12 amino acids. The V end lost 5 bases, the J end lost 4 bases, and 8 bases lay between the germline ends. CDR1 is SEHNR, CDR2 FQNEAQ, per germline (reference sequence). In nucleotides, the CDR3 is TGTGCCAGCAGCGCGGACAGCTATGGCTACACCTTC. This sequence encodes CASSADSYGYTF.

The chain is built from TRBV7-8 and TRBJ2-1, with 10 positions matching TRBD2. The trim removed 6 bases at V and 0 bases at J, leaving 5 bases unmatched. CDR1 is SGHVS, CDR2 FQNEAQ, per germline. This CDR3 region has 16 residues. Here the CDR3 reads CASSHPSGSSYNEQFF. CDR3 DNA: TGTGCCAGCAGTCATCCTAGCGGGAGCTCCTACAATGAGCAGTTCTTC.

The chain joins TRBV7-9 to TRBJ1-2; possible D gene TRBD1, 5 bases. CDR3 length equals 15 residues. Germline CDR1 is SEHNR and CDR2 is FQNEAQ (reference sequence). The germline V and J ends were trimmed by 5 bases and 7 bases, with 20 bases remaining between them. CDR3 in amino acids: CASSAQPGTARGYTF. The CDR3 coding sequence is TGTGCCAGCAGCGCGCAACCCGGGACCGCGCGTGGCTACACCTTC.

The gene calls are TRBV9 and TRBJ2-7; 7 bases are a match to TRBD2. CDR1 is SGDLS, CDR2 YYNGEE, per germline. With V trimmed by 3 bases and J by 2 bases, 5 bases remained unmatched. The CDR3 has 14 amino acids. The CDR3 nucleotides are TGTGCCAGCAGCGGCGGGGGAGCCACCTACGAGCAGTACTTC. Amino acids: CASSGGGATYEQYF.

The chain employs TRBV14 and TRBJ1-1; possibly TRBD1 for D (6 bases). CDR1 is SGHDN and CDR2 is FVKESK in the germline V gene. Trimming shortened V by 6 bases and J by 0 bases, and 8 bases separated the two germline ends. The CDR3 has 13 residues. The CDR3 is CASSPGVNTEAFF. The CDR3 DNA follows: TGTGCCAGCAGTCCAGGGGTGAACACTGAAGCTTTCTTT. The variable domain in full, with the rest retrieved from reference TRBV14 and TRBJ1-1, is EAGVTQFPSHSVIEKGQTVTLRCDPISGHDNLYWYRRVMGKEIKFLLHFVKESKQDESGMPNNRFLAERTGGTYSTLKVQPAELEDSGVYFCASSPGVNTEAFFGQGTRLTVV.

This clone was counted many times. The rearrangement joins TRBV19 to TRBJ1-1; a weak D match, TRBD1 (6 bases). Germline V CDR1 and CDR2: LNHDA, SQIVND (reference sequence). V lost 7 bases and J 0 bases, leaving 24 bases between the germline ends. The CDR3 extends over 18 amino acids. CDR3 protein: CASTDQENRDFLNTEAFF. The CDR3 coding sequence is TGTGCCAGTACCGACCAGGAAAACAGGGATTTCCTGAACACTGAAGCTTTCTTT.

The chain has TRBV28 and TRBJ2-3; 12 positions match TRBD2. Germline-derived CDR1 and CDR2 are MDHEN and SYDVKM. The CDR3 runs to 16 residues. V shed 5 bases, J shed 2 bases, and the junction held 5 bases outside the gene matches. The CDR3 region has the DNA TGTGCCAGCAGTCCAAGGACTAGCGGGGCCACAGATACGCAGTATTTT. Translating it yields CASSPRTSGATDTQYF.

The chain joins TRBV6-5 to TRBJ2-7, with a possible D match to TRBD2 (6 bases). V was pared by 2 bases and J by 7 bases, with 12 bases between. Germline loops: CDR1 MNHEY, CDR2 SVGAGI. The CDR3 is 13 amino acids. CDR3 amino acids: CASSYGAGREQYF. CDR3 coding DNA: TGTGCCAGCAGTTACGGGGCGGGAAGGGAGCAGTACTTC.

This clone was found once. This chain uses TRBV5-4 with TRBJ2-7; the match to TRBD2 covers 10 bases. This CDR3 is built from 17 residues. Per germline, CDR1 SGHNT and CDR2 YYREEE (reference sequence). The junction had 11 bases not matched to a gene; V was cut back by 1 base and J by 4 bases. The CDR3: CASSLMTSGFREYEQYF. CDR3 nucleotides: TGTGCCAGCAGCTTGATGACTAGCGGGTTCCGAGAATACGAGCAGTACTTC.

This rearrangement joins TRBV5-5 to TRBJ2-7; 8 nucleotides align to TRBD1. This CDR3 has 16 amino acids. Germline values: CDR1 SGHKS, CDR2 YYEKEE (reference sequence). The ends lost 2 bases at V and 4 bases at J; junction bases unmatched: 11. CDR3 sequence: CASSFRYRQGAYEQYF. The CDR3 DNA is TGTGCCAGCAGCTTTCGATATAGGCAGGGGGCTTACGAGCAGTACTTC.

This chain uses TRBV18 with TRBJ2-2; 9 nucleotides match TRBD1. V trimming: 3 bases; J trimming: 4 bases; junction bases outside the gene matches: 12. Germline CDR1 is KGHSH and CDR2 is LQKENI. The CDR3 is 18 residues long. Here the CDR3 reads CASSPFPGQGRSTGELFF. The CDR3 DNA is TGTGCCAGCTCACCCTTTCCGGGACAGGGTAGGAGCACCGGGGAGCTGTTTTTT.

This sequence joins TRBV15 and TRBJ2-3; perhaps TRBD2 as D (6 bases). Per the germline V gene, CDR1 is LNHNV and CDR2 is YYDKDF (reference sequence). This CDR3 has 15 amino acids. Trimming took off 2 bases at V and 3 bases at J, with 12 bases between the two ends. Written as DNA, the CDR3 is TGTGCCACCAGCAGAACGGGGGTGGGGACAGATACGCAGTATTTT. Translating gives CATSRTGVGTDTQYF.

The chain has TRBV28 and TRBJ2-7; 9 bases fit TRBD2. V lost 3 bases and J lost 2; bases outside the gene matches: 5. In germline, CDR1 is MDHEN, CDR2 SYDVKM. The CDR3 spans 15 residues. The CDR3 DNA is TGTGCCAGCAGTTTCGGGGGCGGGAGGGCCTACGAGCAGTACTTC. This sequence encodes CASSFGGGRAYEQYF.

The chain links TRBV5-8 to TRBJ1-4; TRBD1 agrees at 7 bases. After removal of 4 bases from V and 8 bases from J, the junction contained 11 bases not matched to a gene. Looked up from germline, CDR1 is SGHTS and CDR2 is YDEGEE. There are 15 residues in the CDR3. The CDR3 sequence: CASSHWTGGEEKLFF. CDR3 DNA: TGTGCCAGCAGCCACTGGACAGGAGGAGAGGAAAAACTGTTTTTT.

J is TRBJ2-7 and V is TRBV18; possible D gene TRBD1, 6 bases. Trimming took 3 bases from V and 0 from J, leaving 12 bases between them. This CDR3 has 15 amino acids. Germline-derived CDR1 and CDR2 are KGHSH and LQKENI. CDR3: CASSPRTASSYEQYF. CDR3 DNA sequence: TGTGCCAGCTCACCCCGGACAGCTAGCTCCTACGAGCAGTACTTC.

The CDR3 DNA sequence: TGTGCCAGCAGTTTAGACAGGGATGAAAAACTGTTTTTT. Residues: CASSLDRDEKLFF. V usage is TRBV27 and J usage is TRBJ1-4; the match to TRBD1 covers 7 bases. This CDR3 comprises 13 residues. Germline V gives CDR1 MNHEY, CDR2 SMNVEV (reference sequence). J gave up 6 bases and V 2 bases, and 0 bases lay outside the gene matches.